Sequencing of this T cell receptor (beta chain) was carried out in a study of early T cells in non-severe SARS-CoV-2 infection. Across the whole study: Chains were unpaired, as sequencing was done on bulk RNA from unsorted whole blood. General study findings and limits: Sequences matched to VDJdb favored anti-spike CD8 responses, while private and CD4 specificities were missed.

Individual cDNA molecules received unique molecular identifiers. TCRdb reprocessed the 5' RACE reads with MiXCR, giving one entry per CDR3 protein. The profile covers roughly 81,000 distinct CDR3 sequences, with 9.5% to 13% appearing a single time and approximately 2.4% taken by the ten largest. Comments on this clonotype: As yet, its antigen is unknown.

The clonotype was recovered from an adult who was a healthcare worker with PCR-confirmed SARS-CoV-2 infection or an uninfected control (not recorded which). Sequenced input: whole blood.

The CDR3 DNA follows: TGTGCCAGCAGTTCACAGGAGGTCGGCAAAAACATTCAGTACTTC. Translated: CASSSQEVGKNIQYF. This rearrangement joins TRBV28 to TRBJ2-4; D possibly matches TRBD1 or TRBD2 (5 bases each). CDR3 length: 15 amino acids. The V and J ends lost 4 bases and 3 bases respectively, with 13 bases between them. Germline CDR1 MDHEN, CDR2 SYDVKM.